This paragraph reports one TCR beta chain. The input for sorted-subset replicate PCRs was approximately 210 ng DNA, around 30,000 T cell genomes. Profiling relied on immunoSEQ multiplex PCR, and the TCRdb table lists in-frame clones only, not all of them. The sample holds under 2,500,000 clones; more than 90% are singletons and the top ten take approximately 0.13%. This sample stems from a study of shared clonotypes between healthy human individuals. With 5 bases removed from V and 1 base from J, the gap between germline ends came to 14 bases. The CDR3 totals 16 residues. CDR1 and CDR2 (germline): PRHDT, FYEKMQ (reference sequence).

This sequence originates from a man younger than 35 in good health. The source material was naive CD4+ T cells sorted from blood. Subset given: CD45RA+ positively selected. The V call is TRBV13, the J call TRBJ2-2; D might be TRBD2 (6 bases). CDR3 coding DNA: TGTGCCAGCAGCCTTGCCGGGGACTGGAACACCGGGGAGCTGTTTTTT. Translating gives CASSLAGDWNTGELFF.